Included here is one T cell receptor (beta chain) sequence, with context. The data belong to a study of control samples from healthy donors and cancer patients. Generated by immunoSEQ multiplex PCR, the TCRdb table keeps only in-frame clones and is missing some. The sample lists 65,000 to 90,000 clones; approximately 94% were seen once. Between the trimmed V and J ends, which lost 1 base and 4 bases, there was a span of 4 bases. This CDR3 region has 11 residues. The germline gives CDR1 GTSNPN, CDR2 SVGIG (reference sequence). The clonotype was recovered from a woman aged 25-40 years in good health. The V gene is TRBV30, the J gene TRBJ1-2; no definite D call. Material: blood. CDR3: CAWSETYGYTF. The DNA for the CDR3 is TGTGCCTGGAGTGAGACCTATGGCTACACCTTC.